These T cell receptor beta chains were read from a single sample in a study of post-analysis software for immune sequencing data. MiXCR was run by TCRdb on the PCR reads, yielding one entry per CDR3 protein. The data show about half a million distinct CDR3 sequences, with approximately 34% seen just once and roughly 6% held by the top ten. The sequenced sample was blood. The receptor source for this set is a girl aged 2 to 17 with multiple sclerosis. Both conserved end residues are part of each CDR3. D genes are given only for firm matches. Part of the rows lack a size; the others show once, few, many or a class for expanded clones.

>TRBV29-1|TRBJ1-2|NA|NA
CSVDGAGRYGYTF
TGCAGCGTTGACGGGGCAGGCCGGTATGGCTACACCTTC
>TRBV9|TRBJ2-5|TRBD1|NA
CASSVGQGRETQYF
TGTGCCAGCAGCGTAGGACAGGGGAGAGAGACCCAGTACTTC
>TRBV4-2|TRBJ2-3|NA|NA
CASSIPQSPTDTQYF
TGTGCCAGCAGCATCCCCCAATCTCCTACAGATACGCAGTATTTT
>TRBV12-3/TRBV12-4|TRBJ2-7|NA|NA
CASSLGGTLAYEQYF
TGTGCCAGCAGTTTAGGCGGGACACTAGCCTACGAGCAGTACTTC
>TRBV7-6|TRBJ1-4|NA|NA
CASSPMGRGGTNEKLFF
TGTGCCAGCAGCCCGATGGGCAGGGGAGGAACTAATGAAAAACTGTTTTTT
>TRBV7-6|TRBJ1-6|NA|NA
CASSLAVWGAGSPLHF
TGTGCCAGCAGCTTAGCGGTGTGGGGAGCTGGCTCACCCCTCCACTTT
>TRBV11-2|TRBJ2-1|TRBD2|NA
CASRYGLAAGETQFF
TGTGCCAGCAGATATGGACTAGCAGCGGGAGAGACCCAGTTCTTC
>TRBV9|TRBJ2-6|NA|few
CASSGGLANVLTF
TGTGCCAGCAGCGGGGGTCTCGCCAACGTCCTGACTTTC
>TRBV20-1|TRBJ2-3|NA|once
CSAPVLTDTQYF
TGCAGTGCCCCTGTGTTAACAGATACGCAGTATTTT
>TRBV20-1|TRBJ2-1|TRBD2|many
CSALGASGADNEQFF
TGCAGTGCCCTAGGGGCTAGCGGGGCCGACAATGAGCAGTTCTTC
>TRBV3-1|TRBJ2-7|NA|few
CASSQAHNSYEQYF
TGTGCCAGCAGCCAAGCACACAACTCCTACGAGCAGTACTTC
>TRBV4-1|TRBJ2-7|NA|NA
CASSLAGTFPYEQYF
TGCGCCAGCAGCCTTGCCGGGACCTTTCCCTACGAGCAGTACTTC
>TRBV6-2/TRBV6-3|TRBJ2-1|NA|few
CASSAELPYNEQFF
TGTGCCAGCAGTGCTGAACTCCCCTACAATGAGCAGTTCTTC
>TRBV6-5|TRBJ2-7|TRBD1|NA
CASSEDRDSYEQYF
TGTGCCAGCAGTGAGGACAGGGACTCCTACGAGCAGTACTTC
>TRBV6-5|TRBJ1-3|NA|NA
CASSYGLGAGNTIYF
TGTGCCAGCAGTTACGGCTTGGGGGCTGGAAACACCATATATTTT
>TRBV20-1|TRBJ2-5|NA|NA
CSARAWGGRGTQYF
TGCAGTGCTAGAGCATGGGGGGGCCGGGGGACCCAGTACTTC
>TRBV7-2|TRBJ2-5|NA|many
CASSLMPGQETQYF
TGTGCCAGCAGCTTAATGCCAGGGCAAGAGACCCAGTACTTC
>TRBV27|TRBJ2-1|NA|few
CASSPDLSSGNEQFF
TGTGCCAGCAGCCCTGACCTTAGCTCGGGCAATGAGCAGTTCTTC
>TRBV7-6|TRBJ2-7|NA|few
CASSVLGSGKSSYEQYF
TGTGCCAGCAGCGTCCTTGGTAGCGGAAAGAGCTCCTACGAGCAGTACTTC
>TRBV2|TRBJ1-2|NA|NA
CASSEAGKGYTF
TGTGCCAGCAGTGAAGCGGGCAAAGGCTACACCTTC
>TRBV12-3/TRBV12-4|TRBJ2-7|TRBD2|NA
CASSFPSGSSYEQYF
TGTGCCAGCAGTTTCCCTAGCGGGAGCTCCTACGAGCAGTACTTC